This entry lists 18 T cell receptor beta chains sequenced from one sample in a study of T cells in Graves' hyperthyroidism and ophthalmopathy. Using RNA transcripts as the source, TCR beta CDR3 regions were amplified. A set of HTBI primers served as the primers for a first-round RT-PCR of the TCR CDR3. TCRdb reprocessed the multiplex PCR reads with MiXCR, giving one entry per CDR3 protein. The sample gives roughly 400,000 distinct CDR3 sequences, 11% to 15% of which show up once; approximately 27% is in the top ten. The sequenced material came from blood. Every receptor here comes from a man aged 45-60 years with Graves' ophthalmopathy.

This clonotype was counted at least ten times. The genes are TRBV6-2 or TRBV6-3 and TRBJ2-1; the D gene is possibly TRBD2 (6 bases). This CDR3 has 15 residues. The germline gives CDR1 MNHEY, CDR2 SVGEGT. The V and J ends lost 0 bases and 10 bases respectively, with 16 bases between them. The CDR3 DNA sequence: TGTGCCAGCAGTTACTCGAGCGGGCGACCGGGGGAGCAGTTCTTC. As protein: CASSYSSGRPGEQFF.

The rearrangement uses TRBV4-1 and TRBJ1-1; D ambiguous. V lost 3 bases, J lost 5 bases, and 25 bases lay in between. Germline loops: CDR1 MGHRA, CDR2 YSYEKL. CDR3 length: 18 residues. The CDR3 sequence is CASSHSRAAGREYTEAFF. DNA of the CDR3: TGCGCCAGCAGCCACTCGCGAGCTGCTGGAAGGGAATATACTGAAGCTTTCTTT.

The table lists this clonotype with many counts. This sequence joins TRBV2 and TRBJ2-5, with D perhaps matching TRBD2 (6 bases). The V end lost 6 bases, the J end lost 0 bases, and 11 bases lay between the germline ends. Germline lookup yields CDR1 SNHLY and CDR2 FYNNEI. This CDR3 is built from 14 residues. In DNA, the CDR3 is TGTGCCAGCAGAGCCCGGGGGAACCAAGAGACCCAGTACTTC. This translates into CASRARGNQETQYF.

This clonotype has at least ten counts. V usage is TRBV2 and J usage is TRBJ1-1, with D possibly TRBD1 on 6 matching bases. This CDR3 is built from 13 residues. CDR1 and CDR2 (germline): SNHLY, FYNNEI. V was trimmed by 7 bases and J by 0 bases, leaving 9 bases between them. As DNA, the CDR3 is TGTGCCAGCAAGGGGGGGGTGAACACTGAAGCTTTCTTT. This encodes CASKGGVNTEAFF.

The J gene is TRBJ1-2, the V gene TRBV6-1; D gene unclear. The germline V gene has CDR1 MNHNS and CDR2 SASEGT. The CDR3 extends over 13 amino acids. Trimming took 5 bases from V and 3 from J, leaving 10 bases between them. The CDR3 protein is CASSSQTDYGYTF. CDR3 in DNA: TGTGCCAGCAGTTCACAAACAGACTATGGCTACACCTTC.

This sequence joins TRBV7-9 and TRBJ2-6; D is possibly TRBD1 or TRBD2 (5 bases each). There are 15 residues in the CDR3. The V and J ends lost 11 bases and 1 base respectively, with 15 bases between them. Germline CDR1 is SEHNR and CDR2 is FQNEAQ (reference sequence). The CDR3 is CAGTSRVSGANVLTF. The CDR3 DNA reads TGTGCCGGGACCTCCAGGGTATCTGGGGCCAACGTCCTGACTTTC.

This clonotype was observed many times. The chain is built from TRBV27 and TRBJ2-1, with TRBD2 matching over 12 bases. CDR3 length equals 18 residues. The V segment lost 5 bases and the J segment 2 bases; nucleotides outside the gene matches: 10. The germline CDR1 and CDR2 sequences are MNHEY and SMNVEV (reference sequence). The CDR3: CASSPPGLAGKAYNEQFF. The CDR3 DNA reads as TGTGCCAGCAGTCCTCCGGGACTAGCGGGTAAGGCCTACAATGAGCAGTTCTTC.

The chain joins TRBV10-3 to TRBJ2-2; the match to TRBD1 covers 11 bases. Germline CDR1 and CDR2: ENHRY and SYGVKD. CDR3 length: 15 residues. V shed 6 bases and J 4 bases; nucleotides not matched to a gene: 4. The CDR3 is CAISGQGAGTGELFF. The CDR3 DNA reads TGTGCCATCAGCGGACAGGGGGCAGGCACCGGGGAGCTGTTTTTT.

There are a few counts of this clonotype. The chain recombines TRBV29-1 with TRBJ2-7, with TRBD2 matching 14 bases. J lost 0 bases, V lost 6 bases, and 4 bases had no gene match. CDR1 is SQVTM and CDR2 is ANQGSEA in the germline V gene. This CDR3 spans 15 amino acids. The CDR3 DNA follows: TGCAGCGTAAAAGGGACTAGCGGGAGCTCCTACGAGCAGTACTTC. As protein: CSVKGTSGSSYEQYF.

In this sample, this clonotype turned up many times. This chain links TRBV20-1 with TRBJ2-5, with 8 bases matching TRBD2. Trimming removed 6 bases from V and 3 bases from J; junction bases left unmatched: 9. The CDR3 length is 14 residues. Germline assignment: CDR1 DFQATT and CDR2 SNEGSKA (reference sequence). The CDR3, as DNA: TGCAGTGCAAAACGACTAGCGCTAAAAGAGACCCAGTACTTC. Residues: CSAKRLALKETQYF.

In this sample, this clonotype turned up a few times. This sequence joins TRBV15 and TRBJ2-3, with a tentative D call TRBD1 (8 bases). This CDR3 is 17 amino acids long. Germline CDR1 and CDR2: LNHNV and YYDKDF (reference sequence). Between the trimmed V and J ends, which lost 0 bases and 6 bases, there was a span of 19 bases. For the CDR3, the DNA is TGTGCCACCAGCAGAGATGGGTGGACAGGGAGGGAGGATACGCAGTATTTT. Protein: CATSRDGWTGREDTQYF.

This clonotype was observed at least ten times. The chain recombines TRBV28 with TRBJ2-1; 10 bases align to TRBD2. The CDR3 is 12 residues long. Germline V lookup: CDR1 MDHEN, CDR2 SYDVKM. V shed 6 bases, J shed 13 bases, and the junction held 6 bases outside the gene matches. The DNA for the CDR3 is TGTGCCAGCAGCGATAGCGGGAGGCGACAGTTCTTC. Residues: CASSDSGRRQFF. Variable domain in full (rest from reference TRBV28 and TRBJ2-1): DVKVTQSSRYLVKRTGEKVFLECVQDMDHENMFWYRQDPGLGLRLIYFSYDVKMKEKGDIPEGYSVSREKKERFSLILESASTNQTSMYLCASSDSGRRQFFGPGTRLTVL.

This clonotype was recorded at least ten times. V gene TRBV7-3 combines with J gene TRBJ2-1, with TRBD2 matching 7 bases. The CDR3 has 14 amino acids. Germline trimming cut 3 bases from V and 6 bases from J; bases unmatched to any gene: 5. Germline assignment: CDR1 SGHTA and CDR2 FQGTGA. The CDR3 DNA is TGTGCCAGCAGCTTCGGCGGGAGTTTCAATGAGCAGTTCTTC. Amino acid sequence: CASSFGGSFNEQFF.

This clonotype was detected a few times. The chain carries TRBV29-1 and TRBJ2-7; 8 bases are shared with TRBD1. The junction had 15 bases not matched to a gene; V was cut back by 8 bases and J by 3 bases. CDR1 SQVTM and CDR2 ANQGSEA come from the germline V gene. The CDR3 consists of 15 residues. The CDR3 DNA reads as TGCAGCTCGACAGGGGTTCCCTCAAAAATCTACGAGCAGTACTTC. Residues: CSSTGVPSKIYEQYF.

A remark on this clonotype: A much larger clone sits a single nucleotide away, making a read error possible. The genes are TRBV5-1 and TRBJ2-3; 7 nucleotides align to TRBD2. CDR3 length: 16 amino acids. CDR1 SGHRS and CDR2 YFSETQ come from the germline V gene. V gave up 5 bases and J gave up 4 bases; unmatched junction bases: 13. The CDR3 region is CASRFSRAGVPDTQYF. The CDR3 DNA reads TGCGCCAGCAGATTCTCGAGGGCGGGAGTCCCAGATACGCAGTATTTT.

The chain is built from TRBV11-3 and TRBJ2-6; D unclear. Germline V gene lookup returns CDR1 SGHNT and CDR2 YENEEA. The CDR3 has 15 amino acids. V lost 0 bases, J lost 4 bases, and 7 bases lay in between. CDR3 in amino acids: CASSLERVGANVLTF. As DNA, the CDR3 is TGTGCCAGCAGCTTAGAAAGGGTGGGGGCCAACGTCCTGACTTTC.

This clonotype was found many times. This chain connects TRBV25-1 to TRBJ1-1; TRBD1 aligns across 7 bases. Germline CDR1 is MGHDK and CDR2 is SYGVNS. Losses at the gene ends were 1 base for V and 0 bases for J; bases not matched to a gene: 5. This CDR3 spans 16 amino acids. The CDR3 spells CASSEWGTALNTEAFF. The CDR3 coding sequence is TGTGCCAGCAGTGAATGGGGGACAGCATTGAACACTGAAGCTTTCTTT.

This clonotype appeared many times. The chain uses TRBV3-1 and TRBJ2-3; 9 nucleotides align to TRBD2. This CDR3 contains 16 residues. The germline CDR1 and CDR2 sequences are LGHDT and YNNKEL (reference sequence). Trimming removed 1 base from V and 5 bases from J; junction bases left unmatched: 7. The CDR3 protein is CASSQVVAGVVDTQYF. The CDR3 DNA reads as TGTGCCAGCAGCCAAGTGGTAGCGGGAGTAGTAGATACGCAGTATTTT.